A single TCR beta chain is shown here with its context. Its antigen remains unidentified. This specimen comes from a study of cytomegalovirus exposure and HLA in healthy donors. V lost 3 bases to trimming and J lost 4 bases, with 15 bases between them. Germline assignment: CDR1 MDHEN and CDR2 SYDVKM. The CDR3 runs 15 residues. General study results and limits: Accurate HLA-A and HLA-B prediction from TCR beta sequences was reported for most subjects.

Researchers ran the PCR with 60 Vbeta and 13 Jbeta primers. Produced via immunoSEQ multiplex PCR; TCRdb's table is partial and in-frame only. Of about 140,000 clones in the sample, about 80% are singletons; the top ten hold 1.5% to 2%. This TCR came from a woman between 35 and 50 years old in good health and CMV-seronegative. V is TRBV28 and J is TRBJ1-1; weak D call: TRBD1 (5 bases). The material sequenced was PBMCs. For the CDR3, the DNA is TGTGCCAGCAGTTTCCAGGGTAGAGGTGTCACTGAAGCTTTCTTT. It translates to CASSFQGRGVTEAFF. The whole variable domain, remainder taken from reference TRBV28 and TRBJ1-1, is DVKVTQSSRYLVKRTGEKVFLECVQDMDHENMFWYRQDPGLGLRLIYFSYDVKMKEKGDIPEGYSVSREKKERFSLILESASTNQTSMYLCASSFQGRGVTEAFFGQGTRLTVV.